This section outlines one TCR beta chain sequence together with its context. Healthy HIV-negative adults with no recent acute infections or vaccinations were recruited as donors. This specimen comes from a study of shared clonotypes between healthy human individuals. Germline-derived CDR1 and CDR2 are SGDLS and YYNGEE. CDR3 size: 14 residues. Between the trimmed V and J ends, which lost 5 bases and 9 bases, there was a span of 18 bases. The authors ran the assay at deep level. Only in-frame clones appear in the TCRdb table, and some are missing; sequencing was by immunoSEQ multiplex PCR. There are millions of clones in the sample; 85% to 95% occur only once, and 0.13% lies in the top ten.

Source material: naive CD4+ T cells sorted from blood. The subset: CD45RA+ positively selected. The source is a man younger than 35 in good health. The J gene is TRBJ1-3, the V gene TRBV9; D gene uncertain. The CDR3 sequence: CASSGASRGVTIYF. The CDR3 DNA reads as TGTGCCAGCAGTGGAGCCAGTCGGGGAGTCACCATATATTTT.